This TCR beta chain was recovered during a study of cytomegalovirus exposure and HLA in healthy donors. Study conclusions and caveats: Exclusion applied to some V segments, including TRBV6-2 and TRBV6-3, as they were indistinguishable. Presence/absence analyses took donor sequencing depth as roughly uniform. As immune exposure information, only CMV serostatus was available.

PCR amplification relied on 60 Vbeta primers (plus 13 Jbeta primers). Some clones are missing from TCRdb's copy, which holds only in-frame ones; the method was immunoSEQ multiplex PCR. The data hold 150,000 to 200,000 clones, with over 75% observed a single time. Comments on this clone: The target antigen is unknown.

The CDR3 consists of 16 residues. From germline, CDR1 is SGHRS and CDR2 YFSETQ. With 0 bases clipped from V and 5 bases from J, the junction kept 2 bases outside the gene matches. This clonotype was obtained from a woman between 18 and 29 years old in good health and CMV-seronegative. J is TRBJ2-2 and V is TRBV5-1, with TRBD2 matching over 12 bases. Specimen: PBMCs. In DNA form, the CDR3 reads TGCGCCAGCAGCTTGGGGACTAGCGGGGCGACCGGGGAGCTGTTTTTT. Amino acid sequence: CASSLGTSGATGELFF.